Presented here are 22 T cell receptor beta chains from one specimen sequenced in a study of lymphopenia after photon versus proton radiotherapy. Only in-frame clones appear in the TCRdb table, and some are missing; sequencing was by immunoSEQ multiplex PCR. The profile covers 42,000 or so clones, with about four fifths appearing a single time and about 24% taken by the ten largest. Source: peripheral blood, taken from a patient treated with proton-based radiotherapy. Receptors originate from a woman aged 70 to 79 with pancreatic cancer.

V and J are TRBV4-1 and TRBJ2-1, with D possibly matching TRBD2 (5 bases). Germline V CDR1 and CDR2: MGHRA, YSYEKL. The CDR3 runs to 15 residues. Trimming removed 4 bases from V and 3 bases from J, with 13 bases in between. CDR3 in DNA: TGCGCCAGCAGCCCCCCGGGGATTGACTACAATGAGCAGTTCTTC. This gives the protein CASSPPGIDYNEQFF.

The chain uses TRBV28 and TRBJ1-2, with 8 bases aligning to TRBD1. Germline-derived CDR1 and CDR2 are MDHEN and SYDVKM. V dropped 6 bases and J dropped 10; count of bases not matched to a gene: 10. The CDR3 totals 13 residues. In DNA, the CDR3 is TGTGCCAGCAGGATCCTCCGGACAGGGACCTACACCTTC. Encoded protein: CASRILRTGTYTF.

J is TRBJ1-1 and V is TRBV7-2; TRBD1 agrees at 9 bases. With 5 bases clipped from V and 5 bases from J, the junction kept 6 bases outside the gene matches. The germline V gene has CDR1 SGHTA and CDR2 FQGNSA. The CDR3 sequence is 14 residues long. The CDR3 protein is CASSTDRGRTEAFF. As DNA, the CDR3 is TGTGCCAGCAGCACGGACAGGGGACGGACTGAAGCTTTCTTT. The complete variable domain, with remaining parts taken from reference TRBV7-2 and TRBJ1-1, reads GAGVSQSPSNKVTEKGKDVELRCDPISGHTALYWYRQSLGQGLEFLIYFQGNSAPDKSGLPSDRFSAERTGGSVSTLTIQRTQQEDSAVYLCASSTDRGRTEAFFGQGTRLTVV.

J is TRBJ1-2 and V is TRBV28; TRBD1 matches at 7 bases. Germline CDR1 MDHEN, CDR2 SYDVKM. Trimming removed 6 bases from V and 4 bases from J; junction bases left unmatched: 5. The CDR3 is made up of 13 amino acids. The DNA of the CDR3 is TGTGCCAGCAGGCGGGACAGTATCTATGGCTACACCTTC. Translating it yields CASRRDSIYGYTF.

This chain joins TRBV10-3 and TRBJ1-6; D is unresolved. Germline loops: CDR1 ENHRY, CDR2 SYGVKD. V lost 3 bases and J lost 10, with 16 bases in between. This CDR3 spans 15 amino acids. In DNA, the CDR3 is TGTGCCATCAGTGATACCCAGCCCGTGGGGTCACCCCTCCACTTT. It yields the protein CAISDTQPVGSPLHF.

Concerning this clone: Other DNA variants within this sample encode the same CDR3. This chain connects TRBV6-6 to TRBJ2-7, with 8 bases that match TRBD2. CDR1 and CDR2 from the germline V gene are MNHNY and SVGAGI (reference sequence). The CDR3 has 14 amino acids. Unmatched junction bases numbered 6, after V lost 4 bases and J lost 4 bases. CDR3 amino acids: CASSSLAGIYEQYF. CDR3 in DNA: TGTGCCAGCAGTTCCTTAGCGGGGATTTACGAGCAGTACTTC.

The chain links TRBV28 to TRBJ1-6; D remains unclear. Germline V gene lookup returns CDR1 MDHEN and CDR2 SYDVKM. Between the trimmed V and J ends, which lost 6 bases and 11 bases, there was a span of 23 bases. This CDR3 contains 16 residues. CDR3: CASSKSTGQRVAPLHF. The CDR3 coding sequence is TGTGCCAGCAGCAAAAGTACGGGCCAGCGTGTGGCACCCCTCCACTTT.

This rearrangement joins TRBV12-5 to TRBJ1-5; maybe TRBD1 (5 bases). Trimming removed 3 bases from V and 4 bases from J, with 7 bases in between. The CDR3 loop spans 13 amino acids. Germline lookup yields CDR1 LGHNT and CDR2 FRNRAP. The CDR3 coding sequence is TGTGCTAGTGGTTTAGGGGTAAATCAGCCCCAGCATTTT. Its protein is CASGLGVNQPQHF.

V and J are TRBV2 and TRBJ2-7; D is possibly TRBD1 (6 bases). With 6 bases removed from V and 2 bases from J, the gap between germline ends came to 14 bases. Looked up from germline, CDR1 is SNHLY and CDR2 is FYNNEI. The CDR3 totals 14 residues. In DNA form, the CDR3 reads TGTGCCAGCAGCAGTCCAACAGGGACCTACGAGCAGTACTTC. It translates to CASSSPTGTYEQYF.

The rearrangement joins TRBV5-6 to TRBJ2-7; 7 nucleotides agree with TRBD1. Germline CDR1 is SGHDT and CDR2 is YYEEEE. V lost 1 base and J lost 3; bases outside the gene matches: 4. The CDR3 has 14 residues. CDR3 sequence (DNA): TGTGCCAGCAGCTTGTCCGGGACAGACTACGAGCAGTACTTC. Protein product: CASSLSGTDYEQYF. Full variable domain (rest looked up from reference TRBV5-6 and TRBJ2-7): DAGVTQSPTHLIKTRGQQVTLRCSPKSGHDTVSWYQQALGQGPQFIFQYYEEEERQRGNFPDRFSGHQFPNYSSELNVNALLLGDSALYLCASSLSGTDYEQYFGPGTRLTVT.

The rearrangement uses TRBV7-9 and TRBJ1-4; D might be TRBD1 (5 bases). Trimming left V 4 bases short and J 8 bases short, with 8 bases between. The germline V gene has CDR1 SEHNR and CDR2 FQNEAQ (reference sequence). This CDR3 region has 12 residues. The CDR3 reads CASSWGLEKLFF. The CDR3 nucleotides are TGTGCCAGCAGCTGGGGGTTGGAAAAACTGTTTTTT.

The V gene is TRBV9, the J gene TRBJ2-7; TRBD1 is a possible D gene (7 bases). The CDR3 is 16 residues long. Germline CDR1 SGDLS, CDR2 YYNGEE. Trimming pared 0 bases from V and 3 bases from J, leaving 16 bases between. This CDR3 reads CASSVEGAGPFYEQYF. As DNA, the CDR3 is TGTGCCAGCAGCGTAGAGGGGGCGGGGCCGTTCTACGAGCAGTACTTC.

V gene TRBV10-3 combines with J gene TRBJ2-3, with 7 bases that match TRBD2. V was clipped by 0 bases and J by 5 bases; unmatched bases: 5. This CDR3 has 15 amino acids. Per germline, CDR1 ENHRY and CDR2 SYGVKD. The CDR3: CAISESPGGRDTQYF. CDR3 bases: TGTGCCATCAGTGAGTCGCCGGGCGGGAGAGATACGCAGTATTTT.

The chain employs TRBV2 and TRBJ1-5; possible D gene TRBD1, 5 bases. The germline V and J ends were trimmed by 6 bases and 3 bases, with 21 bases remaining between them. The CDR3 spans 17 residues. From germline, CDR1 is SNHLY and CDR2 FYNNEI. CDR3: CASSPGPTPRTNQPQHF. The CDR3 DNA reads TGTGCCAGCAGCCCGGGACCTACCCCCAGAACCAATCAGCCCCAGCATTTT.

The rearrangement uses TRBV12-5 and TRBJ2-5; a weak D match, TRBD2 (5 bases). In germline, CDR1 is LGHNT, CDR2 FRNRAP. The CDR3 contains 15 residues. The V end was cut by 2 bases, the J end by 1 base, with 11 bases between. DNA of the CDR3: TGTGCTAGTGGTTTGAGGCTTGGGAGCCAAGAGACCCAGTACTTC. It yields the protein CASGLRLGSQETQYF. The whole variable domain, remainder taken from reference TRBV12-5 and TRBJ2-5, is DARVTQTPRHKVTEMGQEVTMRCQPILGHNTVFWYRQTMMQGLELLAYFRNRAPLDDSGMPKDRFSAEMPDATLATLKIQPSEPRDSAVYFCASGLRLGSQETQYFGPGTRLLVL.

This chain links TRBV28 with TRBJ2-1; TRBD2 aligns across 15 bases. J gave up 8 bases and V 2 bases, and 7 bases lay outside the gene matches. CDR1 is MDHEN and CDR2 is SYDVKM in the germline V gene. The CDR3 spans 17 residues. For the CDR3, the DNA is TGTGCCAGCAGTTTAACGGGACTAGCGGGAGGAACGGATGAGCAGTTCTTC. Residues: CASSLTGLAGGTDEQFF.

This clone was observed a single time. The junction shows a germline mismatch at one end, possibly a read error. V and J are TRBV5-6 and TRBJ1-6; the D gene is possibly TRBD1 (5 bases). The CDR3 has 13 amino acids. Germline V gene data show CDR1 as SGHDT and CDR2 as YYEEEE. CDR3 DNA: TGTGCCAGCAGCTTGGACAGGTTTCCACCCCCCCACTTT. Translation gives CASSLDRFPPPHF.

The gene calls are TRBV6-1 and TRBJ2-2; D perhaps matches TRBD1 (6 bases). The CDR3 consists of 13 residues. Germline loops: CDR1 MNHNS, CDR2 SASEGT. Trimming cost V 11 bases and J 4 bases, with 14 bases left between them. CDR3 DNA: TGTGCCGCACAGGGAAGGGGCACCGGGGAGCTGTTTTTT. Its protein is CAAQGRGTGELFF.

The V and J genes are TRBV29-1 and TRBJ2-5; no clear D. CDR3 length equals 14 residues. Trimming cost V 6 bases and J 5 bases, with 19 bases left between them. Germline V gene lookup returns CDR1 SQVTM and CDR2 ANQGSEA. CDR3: CSVLRAGIRETQYF. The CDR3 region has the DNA TGCAGCGTACTTCGGGCAGGTATACGGGAGACCCAGTACTTC.

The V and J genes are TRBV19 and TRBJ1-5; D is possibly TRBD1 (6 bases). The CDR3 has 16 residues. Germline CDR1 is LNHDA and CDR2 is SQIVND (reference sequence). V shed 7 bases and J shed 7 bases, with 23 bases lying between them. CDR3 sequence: CASTLWRGGGRQPQHF. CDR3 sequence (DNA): TGTGCCAGTACCCTTTGGAGGGGGGGTGGGAGACAGCCCCAGCATTTT. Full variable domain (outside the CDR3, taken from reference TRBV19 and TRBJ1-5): DGGITQSPKYLFRKEGQNVTLSCEQNLNHDAMYWYRQDPGQGLRLIYYSQIVNDFQKGDIAEGYSVSREKKESFPLTVTSAQKNPTAFYLCASTLWRGGGRQPQHFGDGTRLSIL.

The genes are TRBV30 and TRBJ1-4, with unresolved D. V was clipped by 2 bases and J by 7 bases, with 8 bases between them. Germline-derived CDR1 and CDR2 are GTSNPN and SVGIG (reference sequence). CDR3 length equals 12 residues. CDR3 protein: CAWSQGFEKLFF. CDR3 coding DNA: TGTGCCTGGAGTCAAGGGTTTGAAAAACTGTTTTTT.

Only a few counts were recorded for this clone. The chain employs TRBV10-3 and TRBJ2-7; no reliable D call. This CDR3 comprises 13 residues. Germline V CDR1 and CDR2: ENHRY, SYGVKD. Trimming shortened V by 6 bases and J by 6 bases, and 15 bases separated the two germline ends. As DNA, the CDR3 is TGTGCCATCAGGGCGGTAGGGCCCGCCGAGCAGTACTTC. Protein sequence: CAIRAVGPAEQYF.